Sequencing of this T cell receptor beta chain was carried out in a study of T cells in Graves' hyperthyroidism and ophthalmopathy. There were TCR beta CDR3 regions amplified from RNA transcripts. The HTBI primer set was used in a first-round RT-PCR of the TCR CDR3. In TCRdb, the multiplex PCR reads were re-called with MiXCR into one record per CDR3 protein. The data contain roughly 630,000 distinct CDR3 sequences, around 14% of them singletons. V was cut by 6 bases and J by 0 bases, with 10 bases left in between. Germline V gene sequence: CDR1 MNHNS, CDR2 SASEGT. The CDR3 loop spans 14 amino acids. An approximately 10 ml volume of fresh peripheral blood provided the PBMCs. This clonotype was detected many times.

The V and J genes are TRBV6-1 and TRBJ2-3, with a tentative D call TRBD2 (5 bases). The sequence derives from a woman aged 25 to 39 with Graves' hyperthyroidism. Sequenced input: blood. The DNA for the CDR3 is TGTGCCAGCAGGGTGGGAGAGAGCACAGATACGCAGTATTTT. Amino acid sequence: CASRVGESTDTQYF.